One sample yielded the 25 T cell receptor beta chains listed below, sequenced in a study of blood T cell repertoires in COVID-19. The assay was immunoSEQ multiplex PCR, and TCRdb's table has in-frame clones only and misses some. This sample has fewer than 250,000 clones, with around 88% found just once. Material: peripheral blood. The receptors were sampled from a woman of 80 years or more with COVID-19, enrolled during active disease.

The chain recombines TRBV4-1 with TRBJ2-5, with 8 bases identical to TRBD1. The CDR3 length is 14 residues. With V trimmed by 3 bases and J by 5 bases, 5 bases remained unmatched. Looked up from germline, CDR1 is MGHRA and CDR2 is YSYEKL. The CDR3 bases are TGCGCCAGCAGCCATCCGGACAGGGTGGAGACCCAGTACTTC. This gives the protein CASSHPDRVETQYF.

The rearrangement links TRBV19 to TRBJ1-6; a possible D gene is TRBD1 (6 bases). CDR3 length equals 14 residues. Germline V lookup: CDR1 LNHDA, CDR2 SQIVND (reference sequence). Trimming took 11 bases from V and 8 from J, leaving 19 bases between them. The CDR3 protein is CAARSGQSHSPLHF. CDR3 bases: TGTGCCGCTAGGAGTGGACAGTCACATTCACCCCTCCACTTT.

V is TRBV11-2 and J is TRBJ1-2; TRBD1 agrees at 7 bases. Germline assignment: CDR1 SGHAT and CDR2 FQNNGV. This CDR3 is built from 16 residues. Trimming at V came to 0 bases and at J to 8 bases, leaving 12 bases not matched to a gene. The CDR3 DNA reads TGTGCCAGCAGCTTAGAGCCGGGACGGCCAGGGGGAGGCTACACCTTC. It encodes CASSLEPGRPGGGYTF. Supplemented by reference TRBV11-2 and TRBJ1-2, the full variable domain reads EAGVAQSPRYKIIEKRQSVAFWCNPISGHATLYWYQQILGQGPKLLIQFQNNGVVDDSQLPKDRFSAERLKGVDSTLKIQPAKLEDSAVYLCASSLEPGRPGGGYTFGSGTRLTVV.

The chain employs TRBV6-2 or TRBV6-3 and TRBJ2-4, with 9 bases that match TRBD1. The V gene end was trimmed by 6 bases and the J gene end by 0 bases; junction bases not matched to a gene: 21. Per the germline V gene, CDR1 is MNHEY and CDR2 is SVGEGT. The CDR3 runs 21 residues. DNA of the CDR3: TGTGCCAGCAGATACGGGGAATACAGGACAGGGGAGGGATTAGCCAAAAACATTCAGTACTTC. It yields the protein CASRYGEYRTGEGLAKNIQYF.

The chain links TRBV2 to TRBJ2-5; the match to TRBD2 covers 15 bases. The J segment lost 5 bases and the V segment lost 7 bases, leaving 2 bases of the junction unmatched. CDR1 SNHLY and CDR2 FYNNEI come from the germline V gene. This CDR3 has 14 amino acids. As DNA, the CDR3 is TGTGCCAGCACTGGACTAGCGGGGGGGGAGACCCAGTACTTC. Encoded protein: CASTGLAGGETQYF. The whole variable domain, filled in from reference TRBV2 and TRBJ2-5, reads EPEVTQTPSHQVTQMGQEVILRCVPISNHLYFYWYRQILGQKVEFLVSFYNNEISEKSEIFDDQFSVERPDGSNFTLKIRSTKLEDSAMYFCASTGLAGGETQYFGPGTRLLVL.

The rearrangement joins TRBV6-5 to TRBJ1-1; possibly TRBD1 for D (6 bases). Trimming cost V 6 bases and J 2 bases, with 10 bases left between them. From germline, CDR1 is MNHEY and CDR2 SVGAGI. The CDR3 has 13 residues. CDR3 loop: CASSGQPNTEAFF. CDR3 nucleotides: TGTGCCAGCAGCGGACAGCCCAACACTGAAGCTTTCTTT.

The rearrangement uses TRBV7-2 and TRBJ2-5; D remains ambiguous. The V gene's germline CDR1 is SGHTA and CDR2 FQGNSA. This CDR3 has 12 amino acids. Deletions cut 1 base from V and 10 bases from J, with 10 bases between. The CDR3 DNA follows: TGTGCCAGCAGCTTAGTAAGATCGGGCCAGTACTTC. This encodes CASSLVRSGQYF.

This CDR3 is CASSPRTGTNTEAFF. CDR3 nucleotide sequence: TGTGCCAGCAGCCCTAGGACAGGGACGAACACTGAAGCTTTCTTT. J is TRBJ1-1 and V is TRBV3-1 (or the pseudogene TRBV3-2); 8 nucleotides agree with TRBD1. The V gene end was trimmed by 4 bases and the J gene end by 1 base; junction bases not matched to a gene: 5. This CDR3 is 15 amino acids long. Germline CDR1 is LGHDT and CDR2 is YNNKEL (reference sequence).

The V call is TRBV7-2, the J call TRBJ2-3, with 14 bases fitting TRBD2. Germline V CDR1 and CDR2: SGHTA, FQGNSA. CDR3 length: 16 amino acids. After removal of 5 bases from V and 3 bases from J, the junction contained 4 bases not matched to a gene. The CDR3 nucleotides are TGTGCCAGCAGCCACAGACTAGCGGGGGGGACAGATACGCAGTATTTT. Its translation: CASSHRLAGGTDTQYF.

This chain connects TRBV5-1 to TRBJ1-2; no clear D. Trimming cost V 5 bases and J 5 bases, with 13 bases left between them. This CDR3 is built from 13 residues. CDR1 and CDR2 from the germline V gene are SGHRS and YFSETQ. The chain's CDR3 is CASRAGSVYGYTF. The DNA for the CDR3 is TGCGCCAGCAGGGCGGGTAGTGTGTATGGCTACACCTTC.

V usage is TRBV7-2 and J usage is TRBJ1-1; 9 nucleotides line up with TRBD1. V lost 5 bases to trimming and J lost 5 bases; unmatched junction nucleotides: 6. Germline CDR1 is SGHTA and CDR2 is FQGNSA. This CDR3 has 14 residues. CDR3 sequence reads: CASSTTGGRTEAFF. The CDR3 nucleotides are TGTGCCAGCAGCACTACAGGGGGCCGAACTGAAGCTTTCTTT. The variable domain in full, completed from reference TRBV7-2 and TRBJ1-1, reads GAGVSQSPSNKVTEKGKDVELRCDPISGHTALYWYRQSLGQGLEFLIYFQGNSAPDKSGLPSDRFSAERTGGSVSTLTIQRTQQEDSAVYLCASSTTGGRTEAFFGQGTRLTVV.

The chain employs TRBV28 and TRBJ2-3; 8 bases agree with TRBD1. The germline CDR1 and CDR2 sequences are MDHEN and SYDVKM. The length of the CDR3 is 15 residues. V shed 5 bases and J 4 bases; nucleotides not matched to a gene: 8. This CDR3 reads CASSQPGTGADTQYF. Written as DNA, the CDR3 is TGTGCCAGCAGTCAGCCAGGGACAGGAGCAGATACGCAGTATTTT.

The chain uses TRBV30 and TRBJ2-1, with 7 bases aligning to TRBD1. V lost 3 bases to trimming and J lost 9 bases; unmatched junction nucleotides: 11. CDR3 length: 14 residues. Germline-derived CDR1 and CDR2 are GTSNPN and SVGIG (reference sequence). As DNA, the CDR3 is TGTGCCTGGAGGGGAATGACAGGGTTCGCTGAGCAGTTCTTC. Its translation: CAWRGMTGFAEQFF.

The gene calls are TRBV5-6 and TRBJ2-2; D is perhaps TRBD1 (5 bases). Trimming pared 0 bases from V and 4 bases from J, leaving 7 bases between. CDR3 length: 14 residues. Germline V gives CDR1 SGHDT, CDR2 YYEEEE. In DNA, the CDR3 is TGTGCCAGCAGCTTGGGACAGATCACCGGGGAGCTGTTTTTT. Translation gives CASSLGQITGELFF.

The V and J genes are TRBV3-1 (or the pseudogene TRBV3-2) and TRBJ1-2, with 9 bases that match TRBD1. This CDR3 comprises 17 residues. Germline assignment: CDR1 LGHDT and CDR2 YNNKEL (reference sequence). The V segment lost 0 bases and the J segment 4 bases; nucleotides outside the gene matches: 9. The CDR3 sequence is CASSQDLPLTGGYGYTF. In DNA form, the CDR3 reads TGTGCCAGCAGCCAAGATCTCCCTTTGACAGGGGGCTATGGCTACACCTTC.

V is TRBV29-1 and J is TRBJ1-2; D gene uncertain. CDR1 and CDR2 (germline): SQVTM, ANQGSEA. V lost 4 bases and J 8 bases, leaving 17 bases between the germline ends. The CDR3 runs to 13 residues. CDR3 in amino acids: CSVGTSPGGGYTF. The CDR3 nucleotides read TGCAGCGTTGGTACTAGTCCCGGCGGGGGCTACACCTTC. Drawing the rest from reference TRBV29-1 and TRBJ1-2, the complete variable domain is SAVISQKPSRDICQRGTSLTIQCQVDSQVTMMFWYRQQPGQSLTLIATANQGSEATYESGFVIDKFPISRPNLTFSTLTVSNMSPEDSSIYLCSVGTSPGGGYTFGSGTRLTVV.

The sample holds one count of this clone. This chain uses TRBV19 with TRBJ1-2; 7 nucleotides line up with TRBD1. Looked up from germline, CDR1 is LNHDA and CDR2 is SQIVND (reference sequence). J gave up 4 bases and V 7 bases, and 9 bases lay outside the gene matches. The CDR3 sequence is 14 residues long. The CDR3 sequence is CASTPSGTVYGYTF. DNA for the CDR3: TGTGCCAGTACCCCCTCCGGGACAGTCTATGGCTACACCTTC.

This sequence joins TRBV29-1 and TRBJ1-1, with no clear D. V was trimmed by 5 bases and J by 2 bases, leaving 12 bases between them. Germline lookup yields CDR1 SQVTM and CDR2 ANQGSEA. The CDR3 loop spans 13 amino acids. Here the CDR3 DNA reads TGCAGCGTTTCGTCTTTTCCTAACACTGAAGCTTTCTTT. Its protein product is CSVSSFPNTEAFF. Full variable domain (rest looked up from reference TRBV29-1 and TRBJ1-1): SAVISQKPSRDICQRGTSLTIQCQVDSQVTMMFWYRQQPGQSLTLIATANQGSEATYESGFVIDKFPISRPNLTFSTLTVSNMSPEDSSIYLCSVSSFPNTEAFFGQGTRLTVV.

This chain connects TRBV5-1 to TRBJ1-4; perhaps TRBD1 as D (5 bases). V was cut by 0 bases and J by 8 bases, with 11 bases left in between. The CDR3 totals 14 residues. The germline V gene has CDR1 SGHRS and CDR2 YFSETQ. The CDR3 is CASSLGQLPEKLFF. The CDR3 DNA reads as TGCGCCAGCAGCTTGGGACAGCTCCCCGAAAAACTGTTTTTT.

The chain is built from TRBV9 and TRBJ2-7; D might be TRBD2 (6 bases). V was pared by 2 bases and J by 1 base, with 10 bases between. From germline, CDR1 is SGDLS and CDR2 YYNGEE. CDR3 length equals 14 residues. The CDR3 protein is CASSVEEGSYEQYF. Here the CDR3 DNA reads TGTGCCAGCAGCGTGGAGGAGGGATCCTACGAGCAGTACTTC.

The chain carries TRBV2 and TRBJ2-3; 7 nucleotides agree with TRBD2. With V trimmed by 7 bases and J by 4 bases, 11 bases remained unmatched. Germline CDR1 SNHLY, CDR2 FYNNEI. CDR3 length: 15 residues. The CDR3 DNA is TGTGCCAGCACCCCGCCCAGCGGGGTTCCAGATACGCAGTATTTT. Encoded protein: CASTPPSGVPDTQYF.

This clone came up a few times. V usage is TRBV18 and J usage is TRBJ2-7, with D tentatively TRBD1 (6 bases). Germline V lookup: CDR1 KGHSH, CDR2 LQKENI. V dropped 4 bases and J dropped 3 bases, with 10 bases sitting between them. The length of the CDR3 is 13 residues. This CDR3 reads CASSRDTDYEQYV. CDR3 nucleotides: TGTGCCAGCTCACGGGACACCGACTACGAGCAGTACGTC.

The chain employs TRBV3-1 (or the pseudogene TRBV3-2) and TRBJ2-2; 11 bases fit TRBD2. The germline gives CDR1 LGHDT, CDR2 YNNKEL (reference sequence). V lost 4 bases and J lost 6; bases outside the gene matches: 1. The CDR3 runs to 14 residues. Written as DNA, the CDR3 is TGTGCCAGCAGCCCTAGCGGGGGGCCCGGGGAGCTGTTTTTT. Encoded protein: CASSPSGGPGELFF.

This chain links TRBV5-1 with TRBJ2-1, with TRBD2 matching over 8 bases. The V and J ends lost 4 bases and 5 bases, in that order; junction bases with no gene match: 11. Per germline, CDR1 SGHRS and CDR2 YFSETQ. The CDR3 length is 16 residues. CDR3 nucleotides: TGCGCCAGCAGCCCTACGGGGCGGGGGGCCGACAATGAGCAGTTCTTC. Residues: CASSPTGRGADNEQFF.

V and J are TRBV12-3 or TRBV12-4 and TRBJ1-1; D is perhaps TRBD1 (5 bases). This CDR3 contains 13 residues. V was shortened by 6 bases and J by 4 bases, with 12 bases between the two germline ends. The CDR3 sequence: CASRGKGFTEAFF. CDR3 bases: TGTGCCAGCAGGGGAAAGGGGTTCACTGAAGCTTTCTTT.